The clone carrying this T cell receptor beta chain came up many times. The antigen is not known. V dropped 5 bases and J dropped 5; count of bases not matched to a gene: 1. The CDR3 contains 11 residues. The germline CDR1 and CDR2 sequences are SQVTM and ANQGSEA. These data originate in a study of Graves' ophthalmopathy and Graves' hyperthyroidism. Notes on the study in general: The study's model predicted ophthalmopathy progression at 65% to 71% sensitivity and 72% to 85% specificity.

Using RNA transcripts, the TCR beta CDR3 regions were amplified. Second-round multiplex PCR came after a first-round RT-PCR that employed HTBI primers. Using its own MiXCR run on the multiplex PCR reads, TCRdb lists one record per CDR3 protein. The profile shows around 660,000 distinct CDR3 sequences, approximately 39% of them singletons. This TCR was sampled from an adult man with Graves' ophthalmopathy. This chain links TRBV29-1 with TRBJ2-7; 9 nucleotides align to TRBD1. Specimen: peripheral blood. For the CDR3, the DNA is TGCAGCGTTAGACAGGGGGACGAGCAGTACTTC. Its translation is CSVRQGDEQYF.